Listed below are T cell receptor beta chains from one sample, sequenced in a study of spatial heterogeneity in lung cancer. One entry per CDR3 protein results from TCRdb running MiXCR on the 5' RACE reads. Here the sample spans roughly 120,000 distinct CDR3 sequences, 9% to 15% being singletons. This material consisted of PBMCs, taken at follow-up. All receptors come from a male donor with early-stage non-small cell lung cancer. Both conserved end residues are part of each CDR3. Fields, in order: V gene, J gene, clone size, D gene, CDR3 DNA, CDR3 protein. The D gene is left open where the match is weak. Expanded clones get a size class; other rows say once, few or many, or leave the size out.

V: TRBV27
J: TRBJ2-7
size: few
D: .
DNA: TGTGCCAGCAGTCCTGGAAGAGGGTGGTCCTACGAGCAGTACTTC
CDR3: CASSPGRGWSYEQYF

V: TRBV3-1
J: TRBJ1-6
size: .
D: .
DNA: TGTGCCAGCGGATCCATGCTATATAATTCACCCCTCCACTTT
CDR3: CASGSMLYNSPLHF

V: TRBV2
J: TRBJ1-6
size: many
D: .
DNA: TGTGCCAGCAGTGACCACTTTTCACCCCTCCACTTT
CDR3: CASSDHFSPLHF

V: TRBV6-2/TRBV6-3
J: TRBJ1-1
size: .
D: .
DNA: TGTGCCAGCAGTTACTCGGCAGGGTGGACTGAAGCTTTCTTT
CDR3: CASSYSAGWTEAFF

V: TRBV6-6
J: TRBJ1-1
size: .
D: TRBD1
DNA: TGTGCCAGCAGCGAGACAGGGTCTTACACTGAAGCTTTCTTT
CDR3: CASSETGSYTEAFF

V: TRBV12-3/TRBV12-4
J: TRBJ2-7
size: many
D: TRBD2
DNA: TGTGCCAGCAGTGACAGCGGGAGGACGGTTTACGAGCAGTACTTC
CDR3: CASSDSGRTVYEQYF

V: TRBV11-2
J: TRBJ2-1
size: many
D: .
DNA: TGTGCCAGCAGCCCGGACGGGGGAGGTACTAGTATGTTC
CDR3: CASSPDGGGTSMF

V: TRBV12-3/TRBV12-4
J: TRBJ2-7
size: .
D: .
DNA: TGTGCCAGCAGTTTGAGGCCGGACTCCTACGAGCAGTACTTC
CDR3: CASSLRPDSYEQYF

V: TRBV20-1
J: TRBJ2-6
size: few
D: .
DNA: TGCAGTGCTAGAGATATGACTGGGGCCAACGTCCTGACTTTC
CDR3: CSARDMTGANVLTF

V: TRBV5-5
J: TRBJ2-6
size: .
D: TRBD1
DNA: TGTGCCAGCAGCCCAAACAGGGGGCCCTCTGGGGCCAACGTCCTGACTTTC
CDR3: CASSPNRGPSGANVLTF

V: TRBV5-6
J: TRBJ2-3
size: many
D: TRBD1
DNA: TGTGCCAGCAGCGTGGGACAGGGGTCAGATACGCAGTATTTT
CDR3: CASSVGQGSDTQYF

V: TRBV11-2
J: TRBJ2-2
size: .
D: TRBD2
DNA: TGTGCCAGCAGCAACGGACTAGACCCCGGGGAGCTGTTTTTT
CDR3: CASSNGLDPGELFF

V: TRBV28
J: TRBJ2-3
size: few
D: .
DNA: TGTGCCAGCAGTTTCCCCACTACAGATACGCAGTATTTT
CDR3: CASSFPTTDTQYF

V: TRBV28
J: TRBJ2-1
size: few
D: .
DNA: TGTGCCAGCACCACGTCCAGGGGCTCCTACAATGAGCAGTTCTTC
CDR3: CASTTSRGSYNEQFF

V: TRBV11-2
J: TRBJ1-1
size: .
D: .
DNA: TGTGCCAGCAGCTTCATCAGCACTGAAGCTTTCTTT
CDR3: CASSFISTEAFF

V: TRBV20-1
J: TRBJ1-2
size: many
D: TRBD1
DNA: TGCAGTGCTGGAGGGGGCGGCTATGGCTACACCTTC
CDR3: CSAGGGGYGYTF

V: TRBV6-5
J: TRBJ2-5
size: .
D: TRBD1
DNA: TGTGCCAGCAGTCAGGACAGGGGAGCAGAGACCCAGTACTTC
CDR3: CASSQDRGAETQYF

V: TRBV5-1
J: TRBJ2-1
size: .
D: TRBD1
DNA: TGCGCCAGCAGCTCCGGGACAGTGGACAATGAGCAGTTCTTC
CDR3: CASSSGTVDNEQFF

V: TRBV5-1
J: TRBJ2-3
size: few
D: .
DNA: TGCGCCAGCAGCTTGGCCTTGAACAGGATCACAGATACGCAGTATTTT
CDR3: CASSLALNRITDTQYF

V: TRBV12-3/TRBV12-4
J: TRBJ2-1
size: .
D: TRBD2
DNA: TGTGCCAGCAGCAGGTTTGGCGGGGGTTGGAATGAGCAGTTCTTC
CDR3: CASSRFGGGWNEQFF

V: TRBV10-3
J: TRBJ2-2
size: .
D: .
DNA: TGTGCCATCAGTGAGTCTCAAGGGCCCGGGGAGCTGTTTTTT
CDR3: CAISESQGPGELFF

V: TRBV6-5
J: TRBJ2-5
size: few
D: TRBD1
DNA: TGTGCCAGCAGTCCACACACACAGGGGAGAGAGACCCAGTACTTC
CDR3: CASSPHTQGRETQYF

V: TRBV4-2
J: TRBJ1-2
size: many
D: TRBD1
DNA: TGTGCCAGCAGCCAGGCGGGACAGACGTATGGCTACACCTTC
CDR3: CASSQAGQTYGYTF

V: TRBV20-1
J: TRBJ2-3
size: few
D: TRBD2
DNA: TGCAGTGCCCCCGGGACTAGCCTTAGCACAGATACGCAGTATTTT
CDR3: CSAPGTSLSTDTQYF

V: TRBV2
J: TRBJ1-2
size: .
D: TRBD1
DNA: TGTGCCAGCAACCAAATACAGGGGGGCGGCGGCTACACCTTC
CDR3: CASNQIQGGGGYTF

V: TRBV29-1
J: TRBJ1-1
size: many
D: .
DNA: TGCAGCGTTGAGTGGGGAGAGTTCACTGAAGCTTTCTTT
CDR3: CSVEWGEFTEAFF

V: TRBV10-3
J: TRBJ1-1
size: many
D: .
DNA: TGTGCCATCAAGAACAGGGAGGGGAAAGGGAACACTGAAGCTTTCTTT
CDR3: CAIKNREGKGNTEAFF

V: TRBV10-3
J: TRBJ2-7
size: few
D: TRBD1
DNA: TGTGCCATCAGTCGACAGGGGCAGCGAGGGCCCGGGGGCTACGAGCAGTACTTC
CDR3: CAISRQGQRGPGGYEQYF

V: TRBV7-2
J: TRBJ2-7
size: many
D: TRBD2
DNA: TGTGCCAGCAGCGTCACAGGCGGGGGGGCCGTACGCCAGTACTTC
CDR3: CASSVTGGGAVRQYF

V: TRBV12-3/TRBV12-4
J: TRBJ1-1
size: many
D: .
DNA: TGTGCCAGCAGTTTTGGGGGCAACACTGAAGCTTTCTTT
CDR3: CASSFGGNTEAFF

V: TRBV5-1
J: TRBJ1-1
size: many
D: .
DNA: TGCGCCAGCAGCTTGACAGTGAACACTGAAGCTTTCTTT
CDR3: CASSLTVNTEAFF

V: TRBV20-1
J: TRBJ2-1
size: few
D: TRBD1
DNA: TGCAGTGCTAGAACAAATGTCGGGACAGGGATCAATGAGCAGTTCTTC
CDR3: CSARTNVGTGINEQFF

V: TRBV29-1
J: TRBJ2-1
size: many
D: TRBD2
DNA: TGCAGCGGGACTAGCGGCCGATACAATGAGCAGTTCTTC
CDR3: CSGTSGRYNEQFF

V: TRBV20-1
J: TRBJ2-7
size: many
D: TRBD2
DNA: TGCAGTGCTAGAGAGAGTAGCGGGGTATCCTACGAGCAGTACTTC
CDR3: CSARESSGVSYEQYF

V: TRBV11-2
J: TRBJ2-1
size: few
D: .
DNA: TGTGCCAGCAGGAAACCGGGGAGCTCCTACAATGAGCAGTTCTTC
CDR3: CASRKPGSSYNEQFF

V: TRBV6-5
J: TRBJ1-4
size: .
D: TRBD1
DNA: TGTGCCAGCAGTTACTCAAATCCGGGACAGGGCGAAAAACTGTTTTTT
CDR3: CASSYSNPGQGEKLFF

V: TRBV7-9
J: TRBJ2-5
size: .
D: TRBD2
DNA: TGTGCCAGCAGCTTGCCCAAGCGACTAGCGGGGATCCAAGAGACCCAGTACTTC
CDR3: CASSLPKRLAGIQETQYF

V: TRBV4-3
J: TRBJ2-2
size: few
D: .
DNA: TGCGCCAGCAGCCACCCCTTCGCCAGGGGGGGCGCGAACACCGGGGAGCTGTTTTTT
CDR3: CASSHPFARGGANTGELFF

V: TRBV6-1
J: TRBJ1-5
size: .
D: .
DNA: TGTGCCAGCAGTTTGACAGCTTATAGCAATCAGCCCCAGCATTTT
CDR3: CASSLTAYSNQPQHF

V: TRBV5-1
J: TRBJ1-2
size: .
D: TRBD1
DNA: TGCGCCAGCAGCACAGGGGGCAGGGATGGCTACACCTTC
CDR3: CASSTGGRDGYTF

V: TRBV6-1
J: TRBJ2-3
size: .
D: TRBD1
DNA: TGTGCCAGCGGGCGTAGGACAGGGCCAGATACGCAGTATTTT
CDR3: CASGRRTGPDTQYF

V: TRBV5-6
J: TRBJ2-7
size: many
D: .
DNA: TGTGCCAGCAGCTTGCGCCAGGGTGGCTACGAGCAGTACTTC
CDR3: CASSLRQGGYEQYF

V: TRBV24-1
J: TRBJ2-7
size: few
D: .
DNA: TGTGCCACCAGTGAAGGGGCGGACGACGAGCAGTACTTC
CDR3: CATSEGADDEQYF

V: TRBV3-1
J: TRBJ1-5
size: many
D: .
DNA: TGTGCCAGCAGCCCAGTGTATAGCAATCAGCCCCAGCATTTT
CDR3: CASSPVYSNQPQHF

V: TRBV3-1
J: TRBJ2-7
size: few
D: .
DNA: TGTGCCAGCAGCCCTACGGACATCCGGGGCGAGCAGTACTTC
CDR3: CASSPTDIRGEQYF

V: TRBV12-3/TRBV12-4
J: TRBJ1-2
size: many
D: .
DNA: TGTGCCAGCAGTTTAGGGCAGGTCTCTTCCACCTTC
CDR3: CASSLGQVSSTF

V: TRBV9
J: TRBJ1-2
size: many
D: .
DNA: TGTGCCAGCAGCGTGACAGGAGACTATGGCTACACCTTC
CDR3: CASSVTGDYGYTF

V: TRBV6-6
J: TRBJ1-1
size: few
D: TRBD1
DNA: TGTGCCAGCAGAAAAGGGACAGTGAACACTGAAGCTTTCTTT
CDR3: CASRKGTVNTEAFF

V: TRBV15
J: TRBJ2-4
size: many
D: .
DNA: TGTGCCACCAGCAGCCTGAAGACAGGAAGGGACTTC
CDR3: CATSSLKTGRDF

V: TRBV7-2
J: TRBJ2-3
size: .
D: TRBD2
DNA: TGTGCCAGCAGCTTCCAGGGCGGGGGATACACAGATACGCAGTATTTT
CDR3: CASSFQGGGYTDTQYF

V: TRBV20-1
J: TRBJ1-2
size: few
D: .
DNA: TGCAGTGCTAGAGACCTCGGATCTACCTTTCCCTATGGCTACACCTTC
CDR3: CSARDLGSTFPYGYTF

V: TRBV5-4
J: TRBJ1-1
size: .
D: .
DNA: TGTGCCAGCAGCTTGACGGGCAGGGTTAAGAACACTGAAGCTTTCTTT
CDR3: CASSLTGRVKNTEAFF

V: TRBV9
J: TRBJ1-1
size: few
D: .
DNA: TGTGCCAGCAGCGTAGGAGGTTATGGCACTGAAGCTTTCTTT
CDR3: CASSVGGYGTEAFF

V: TRBV10-3
J: TRBJ1-2
size: many
D: TRBD1
DNA: TGTGCCATCAGCCGGACAGGGGTCAATGGCTACACCTTC
CDR3: CAISRTGVNGYTF

V: TRBV5-4
J: TRBJ1-1
size: .
D: .
DNA: TGTGCCAGCAGCCCGGCAGGGAGCATGAACACTGAAGCTTTCTTT
CDR3: CASSPAGSMNTEAFF

V: TRBV10-3
J: TRBJ1-1
size: .
D: .
DNA: TGTGCCACCCAAAAGGACACTGAAGCTTTCTTT
CDR3: CATQKDTEAFF

V: TRBV5-1
J: TRBJ2-7
size: many
D: TRBD1
DNA: TGCGCCAGCAGCCCGATGGACAGGGGTGAAGAGCAGTACTTC
CDR3: CASSPMDRGEEQYF